The 2 T cell receptor beta chains below come from one sample, sequenced in a study of blood T cell repertoires in COVID-19. Some clones are missing from TCRdb's copy, which holds only in-frame ones; the method was immunoSEQ multiplex PCR. The sample consists of roughly 90,000 clones, approximately 85% of them appearing once. Input material: peripheral blood. These TCRs come from a human donor in a cohort sampled during active COVID-19.

The chain joins TRBV7-3 to TRBJ2-1, with 13 bases that match TRBD2. V dropped 1 base and J dropped 9; count of bases not matched to a gene: 3. CDR1 and CDR2 from the germline V gene are SGHTA and FQGTGA. The CDR3 runs 15 residues. The CDR3 protein is CASSLRLAGGPEQFF. The CDR3 region has the DNA TGTGCCAGCAGCTTAAGACTAGCGGGGGGACCTGAGCAGTTCTTC.

This clone occurred a few times. J is TRBJ1-1 and V is TRBV6-4; D is perhaps TRBD1 (5 bases). Germline assignment: CDR1 MRHNA and CDR2 SNTAGT. V was pared by 7 bases and J by 2 bases, with 14 bases between. This CDR3 region has 14 residues. CDR3 residues: CASTPGPGNTEAFF. CDR3 bases: TGTGCCAGCACCCCAGGGCCGGGTAACACTGAAGCTTTCTTT.